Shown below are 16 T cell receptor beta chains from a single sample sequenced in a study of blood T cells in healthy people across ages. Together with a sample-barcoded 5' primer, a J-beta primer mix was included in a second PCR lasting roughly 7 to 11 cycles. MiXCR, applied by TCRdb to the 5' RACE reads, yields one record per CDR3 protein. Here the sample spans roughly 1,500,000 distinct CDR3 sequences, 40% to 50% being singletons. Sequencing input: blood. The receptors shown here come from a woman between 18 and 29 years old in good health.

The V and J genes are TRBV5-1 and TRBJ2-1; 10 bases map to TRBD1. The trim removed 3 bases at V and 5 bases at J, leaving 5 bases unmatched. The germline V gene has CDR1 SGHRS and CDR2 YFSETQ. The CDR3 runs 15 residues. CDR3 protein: CASSSGTGENNEQFF. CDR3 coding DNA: TGCGCCAGCAGCTCTGGGACAGGGGAGAACAATGAGCAGTTCTTC.

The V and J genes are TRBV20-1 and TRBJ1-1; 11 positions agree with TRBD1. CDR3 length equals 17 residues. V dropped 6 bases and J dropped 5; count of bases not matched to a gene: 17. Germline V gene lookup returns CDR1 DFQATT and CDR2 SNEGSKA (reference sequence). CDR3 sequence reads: CSAGGQGAFSMSTEAFF. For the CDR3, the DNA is TGCAGTGCAGGTGGACAGGGGGCTTTTAGTATGAGTACTGAAGCTTTCTTT.

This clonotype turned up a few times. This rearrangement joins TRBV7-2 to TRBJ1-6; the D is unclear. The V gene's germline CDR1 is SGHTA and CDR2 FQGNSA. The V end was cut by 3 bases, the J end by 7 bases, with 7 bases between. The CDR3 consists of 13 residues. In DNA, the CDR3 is TGTGCCAGCAGCTTCCAACTCAATTCACCCCTCCACTTT. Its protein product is CASSFQLNSPLHF.

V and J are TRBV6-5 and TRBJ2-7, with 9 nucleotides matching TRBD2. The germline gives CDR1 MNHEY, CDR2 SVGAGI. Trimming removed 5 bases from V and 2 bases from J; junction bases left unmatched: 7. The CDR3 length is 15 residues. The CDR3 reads CASSTSSGDPYEQYF. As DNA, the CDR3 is TGTGCCAGCAGTACCTCTAGCGGGGACCCCTACGAGCAGTACTTC.

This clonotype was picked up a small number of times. The CDR3 loop reads CASTQTGGSYNEQFF. The CDR3 region has the DNA TGCGCCAGCACACAAACAGGGGGCTCATACAATGAGCAGTTCTTC. This chain links TRBV5-1 with TRBJ2-1, with TRBD1 matching over 9 bases. This CDR3 has 15 amino acids. The ends lost 6 bases at V and 4 bases at J; junction bases unmatched: 8. Looked up from germline, CDR1 is SGHRS and CDR2 is YFSETQ.

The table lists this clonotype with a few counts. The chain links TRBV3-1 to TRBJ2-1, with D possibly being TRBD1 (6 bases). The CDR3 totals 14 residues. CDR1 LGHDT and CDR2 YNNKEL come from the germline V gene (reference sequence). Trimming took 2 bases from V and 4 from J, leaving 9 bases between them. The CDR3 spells CASSQQGQYNEQFF. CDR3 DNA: TGTGCCAGCAGCCAACAAGGACAGTACAATGAGCAGTTCTTC.

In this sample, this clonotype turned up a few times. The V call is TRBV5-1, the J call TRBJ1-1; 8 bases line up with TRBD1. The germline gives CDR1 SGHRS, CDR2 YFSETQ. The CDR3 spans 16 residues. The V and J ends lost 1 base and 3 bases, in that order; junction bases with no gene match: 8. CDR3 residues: CASSLQGAEQDTEAFF. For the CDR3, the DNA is TGCGCCAGCAGCTTGCAGGGGGCGGAACAGGACACTGAAGCTTTCTTT. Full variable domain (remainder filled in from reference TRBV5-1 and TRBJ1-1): KAGVTQTPRYLIKTRGQQVTLSCSPISGHRSVSWYQQTPGQGLQFLFEYFSETQRNKGNFPGRFSGRQFSNSRSEMNVSTLELGDSALYLCASSLQGAEQDTEAFFGQGTRLTVV.

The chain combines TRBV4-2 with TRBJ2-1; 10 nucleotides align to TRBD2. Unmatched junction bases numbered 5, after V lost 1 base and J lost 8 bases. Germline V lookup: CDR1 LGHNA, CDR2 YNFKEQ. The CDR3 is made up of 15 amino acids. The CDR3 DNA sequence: TGTGCCAGCAGCCAAGGGGAGACTAGCGGGCATGAGCAGTTCTTC. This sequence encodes CASSQGETSGHEQFF.

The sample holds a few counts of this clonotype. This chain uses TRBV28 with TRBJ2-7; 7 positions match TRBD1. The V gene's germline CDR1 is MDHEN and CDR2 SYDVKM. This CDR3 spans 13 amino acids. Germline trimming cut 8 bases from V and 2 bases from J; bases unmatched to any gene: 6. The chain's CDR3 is CASEKGAAYEQYF. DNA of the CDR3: TGTGCCAGCGAAAAGGGGGCAGCCTACGAGCAGTACTTC.

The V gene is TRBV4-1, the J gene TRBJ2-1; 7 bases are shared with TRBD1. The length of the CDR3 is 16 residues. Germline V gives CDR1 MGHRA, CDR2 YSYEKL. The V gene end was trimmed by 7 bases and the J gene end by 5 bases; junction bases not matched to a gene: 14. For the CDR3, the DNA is TGCGCCAGCACCGAGGGGGCGCGGCTTGGCGACAATGAGCAGTTCTTC. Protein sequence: CASTEGARLGDNEQFF.

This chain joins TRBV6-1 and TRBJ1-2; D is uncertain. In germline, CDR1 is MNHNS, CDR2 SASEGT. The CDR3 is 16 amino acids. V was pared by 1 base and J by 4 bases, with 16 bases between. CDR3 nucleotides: TGTGCCAGCAGTGAAGTAGTGGCAGTTTCTGGCTATGGCTACACCTTC. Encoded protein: CASSEVVAVSGYGYTF.

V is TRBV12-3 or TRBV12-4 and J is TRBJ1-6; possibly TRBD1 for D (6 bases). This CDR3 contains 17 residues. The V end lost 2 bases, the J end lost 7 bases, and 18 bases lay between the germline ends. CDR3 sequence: CASSLLLGWDNNSPLHF. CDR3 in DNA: TGTGCCAGCAGTTTATTATTAGGGTGGGACAACAATTCACCCCTCCACTTT.

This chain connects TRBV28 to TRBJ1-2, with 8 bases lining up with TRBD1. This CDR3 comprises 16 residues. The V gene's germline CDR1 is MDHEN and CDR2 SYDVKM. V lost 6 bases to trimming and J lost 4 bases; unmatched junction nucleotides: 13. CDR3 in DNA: TGTGCCAGCAGCATAATTGGGGACAGGTATACCTATGGCTACACCTTC. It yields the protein CASSIIGDRYTYGYTF.

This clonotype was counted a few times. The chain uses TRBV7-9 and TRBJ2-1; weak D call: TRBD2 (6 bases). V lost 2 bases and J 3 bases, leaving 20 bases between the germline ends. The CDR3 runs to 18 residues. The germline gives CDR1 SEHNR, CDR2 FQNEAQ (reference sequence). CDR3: CASSLPIPRSGGYNEQFF. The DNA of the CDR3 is TGTGCCAGCAGCTTACCAATCCCTAGGTCCGGGGGCTACAATGAGCAGTTCTTC.

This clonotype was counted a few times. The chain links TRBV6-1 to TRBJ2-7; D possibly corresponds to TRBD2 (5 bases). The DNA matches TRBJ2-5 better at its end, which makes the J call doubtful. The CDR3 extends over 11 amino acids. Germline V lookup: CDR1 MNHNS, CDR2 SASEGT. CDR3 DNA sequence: TGTGCCAGTAGGAGGTCTGGGACCCAGTACTTC. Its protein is CASRRSGTQYF.

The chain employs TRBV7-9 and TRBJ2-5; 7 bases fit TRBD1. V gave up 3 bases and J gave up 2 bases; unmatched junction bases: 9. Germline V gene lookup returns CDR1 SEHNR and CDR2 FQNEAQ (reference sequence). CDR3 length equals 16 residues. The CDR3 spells CASSFLGTVLQETQYF. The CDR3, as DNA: TGTGCCAGCAGCTTCCTCGGGACAGTTCTTCAAGAGACCCAGTACTTC. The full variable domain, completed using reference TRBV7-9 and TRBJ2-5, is DTGVSQNPRHKITKRGQNVTFRCDPISEHNRLYWYRQTLGQGPEFLTYFQNEAQLEKSRLLSDRFSAERPKGSFSTLEIQRTEQGDSAMYLCASSFLGTVLQETQYFGPGTRLLVL.